This T cell receptor beta chain was recorded in a study of blood T cell repertoires in COVID-19. Background on the study: COVID-19 samples, acute and convalescent, were from the United States, Italy and Spain. T cells, B-cell-depleted T cells, or PBMCs supplied cDNA or gDNA.

In the authors' workflow: Estimated nucleated cell counts came from reference gene primer amplification. Clones were read by immunoSEQ multiplex PCR, and TCRdb kept only the in-frame ones, dropping some. The DNA gave D and trimming, while V, J and clone size come from that table. The sample holds about 180,000 clones; roughly 85% are singletons and the top ten take under 9.5%. This TCR was sampled from a man aged 50 to 60 with active or convalescent COVID-19. Sequenced: peripheral blood.

CDR3 protein: CASVEVRGKNTEAFF. In nucleotides, the CDR3 is TGTGCCAGCGTTGAGGTAAGGGGGAAGAACACTGAAGCTTTCTTT. V is TRBV6-5 and J is TRBJ1-1, with a weak D call TRBD1 (6 bases). The V end was cut by 8 bases, the J end by 1 base, with 17 bases between. The germline gives CDR1 MNHEY, CDR2 SVGAGI. The CDR3 extends over 15 amino acids.